This section outlines one T cell receptor beta chain sequence together with its context. This clonotype has more than one count but fewer than ten. Its antigen remains unidentified. Per-nucleotide qualities are absent, and no much larger clonotype sits a single base away. This specimen belongs to a study of T-cell reconstitution after alpha-beta-depleted transplantation in children (dated by TCRdb to about 2016). Regarding the study in general: Using TCR repertoire profiling, the study quantitatively followed how T-cell immune reconstitution unfolded in children after TCRalphabeta/CD19-depleted allogeneic hematopoietic cell transplantation. What the authors observed across the whole study: Over the following months the frequencies of hyperexpanded clones went down, and after one year T-cell counts and TCRbeta diversity were mostly credited to newly produced T cells. In some patients, the high TCRbeta diversity seen at day 60 was put down to recipient T cells and intrathymic progenitors that had survived conditioning. Apparently early alphabetaT-cell count recovery about two months after transplant reportedly relied on only several hundred rapidly expanded clones derived from non-depleted graft cells.

CDR1 and CDR2 are read off the germline V gene as MDHEN and SYDVKM. V loses 6 bases of germline sequence and J loses 0 bases, and the interval between the two ends is 11 bases. The CDR3 holds 14 amino acids from the cysteine to the phenylalanine. Only CDR3 DNA remains: 42 bases, in frame from the first base. Receptors were amplified or captured by PCR. Instrument on record: Illumina HiSeq 2500. Molecular barcoding was employed in the preparation of TCR libraries, with unique molecular identifiers being used to normalize TCRbeta repertoire quantification. Using fastp trimming at Q25 and MiXCR clonotype assembly, TCRdb reanalyzed the public sequencing data and kept in-frame beta chains. Each record represents a unique CDR3 protein, reported with the most common genes and DNA among its rows. Counted in this sample were approximately 300,000 distinct CDR3 sequences; roughly 8.2% of them appeared once. The ten largest clones add up to 9.1% of the sample.

The treatment or condition label corresponds to: allogeneic hematopoietic cell transplantation with graft depleted of TCRalphabeta T cells and CD19 B cells. The transplant recipients were children given TCRalphabeta/CD19-depleted allogeneic hematopoietic cell grafts. The receptor comes from a female patient aged 2 to 10 who had a stem cell transplant for Fanconi anemia, so the T cells may come from the graft donor. Sample: peripheral blood, taken 360 days after TCRalphabeta/CD19-depleted stem cell transplant. The sequence links TRBV28 to TRBJ1-1, with no D gene named confidently. The CDR3 has the sequence CASSTAYLNTEAFF. The DNA sequence follows: TGTGCCAGCAGCACAGCTTACTTGAACACTGAAGCTTTCTTT.